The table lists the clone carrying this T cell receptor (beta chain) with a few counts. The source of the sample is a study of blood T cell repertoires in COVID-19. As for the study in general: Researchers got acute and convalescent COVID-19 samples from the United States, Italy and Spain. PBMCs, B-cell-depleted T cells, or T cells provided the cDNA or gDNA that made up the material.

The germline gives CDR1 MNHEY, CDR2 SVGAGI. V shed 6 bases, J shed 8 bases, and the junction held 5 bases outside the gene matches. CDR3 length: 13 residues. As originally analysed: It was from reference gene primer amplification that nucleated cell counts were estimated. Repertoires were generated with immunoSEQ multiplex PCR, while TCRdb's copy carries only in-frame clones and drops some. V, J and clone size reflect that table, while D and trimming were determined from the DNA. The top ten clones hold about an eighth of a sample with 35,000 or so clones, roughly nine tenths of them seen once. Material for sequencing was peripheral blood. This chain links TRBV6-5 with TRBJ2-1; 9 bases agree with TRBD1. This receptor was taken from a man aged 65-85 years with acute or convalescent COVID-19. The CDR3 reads CASRRTGADEQFF. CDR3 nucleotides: TGTGCCAGCAGACGGACAGGGGCGGATGAGCAGTTCTTC.